This entry features one TCR beta chain sequence. Its antigen remains unknown. This record comes from a study of neurological immune-mediated disorders. Study-wide results and limits: No CDR3 amino acid sequences recurred among expanded clones across subjects, suggesting private repertoires in all groups.

V dropped 8 bases and J dropped 4; count of bases not matched to a gene: 8. Germline-derived CDR1 and CDR2 are SQVTM and ANQGSEA. This CDR3 region has 13 residues. The making of cDNA relied on 5'RACE with 10-nucleotide random UMIs. TCRdb recomputed calls from the 5' RACE reads with MiXCR, one row per CDR3 protein. This table has tens of thousands of distinct CDR3 sequences, around 10% appearing once. PBMCs numbering 2 million and stored at -80 C yielded the unsorted libraries. This chain connects TRBV29-1 to TRBJ1-1; 9 positions match TRBD1. Sequencing input: PBMCs. The receptor comes from a middle-aged woman with HTLV-1-associated myelopathy (HAM/TSP). The CDR3 loop is CSTDRDRATEAFF. The DNA for the CDR3 is TGCAGCACTGACCGGGACAGGGCCACTGAAGCTTTCTTT.